The T cell receptor beta chain described here comes from a study of T cell responses to AZD1222 COVID-19 vaccine. General observations from the study: White British donors predominated, females outnumbered males, and clonal diversity was possibly underestimated.

Sequencing used immunoSEQ multiplex PCR; TCRdb keeps in-frame clones, though not all of them. The sample contains 170,000 or so clones, approximately 86% of which appear only once. A note on this clone: As yet, its antigen is unknown.

The clonotype originates from an adult in good health. Sequencing was performed on peripheral blood, taken on day 0 of AZD1222 vaccination.

The CDR3 region is CASSFGMGYTF. The CDR3 nucleotides are TGTGCCAGCAGCTTCGGGATGGGCTACACCTTC. The chain has TRBV5-4 and TRBJ1-2; unclear D gene. Per the germline V gene, CDR1 is SGHNT and CDR2 is YYREEE (reference sequence). V dropped 2 bases and J dropped 8 bases, with 7 bases sitting between them. There are 11 residues in the CDR3.